This TCR beta chain was captured in a study of blood T cell repertoires in COVID-19. Whole-study context: Acute and convalescent COVID-19 samples came from the United States, Italy and Spain. The analysed material was cDNA or gDNA that came from T cells, B-cell-depleted T cells, or PBMCs.

How the authors handled the data: Nucleated cell counts were estimated from reference gene primer amplification. The repertoire was sequenced with immunoSEQ multiplex PCR; TCRdb's copy has only in-frame clones and lacks some. V and J calls and clone size are as listed in that table; D and trimming were resolved from the DNA. The sample lists about 270,000 clones; roughly 86% were seen once. The V and J ends lost 8 bases and 7 bases, in that order; junction bases with no gene match: 10. The CDR3 runs to 14 residues. Germline CDR1 reads SNHLY; CDR2 reads FYNNEI. Sequenced: peripheral blood. The V call is TRBV2, the J call TRBJ2-2; 7 bases line up with TRBD1. The clonotype originates from a man between 40 and 49 years old with active or convalescent COVID-19. This CDR3 is CASGRPTGIGELFF. The CDR3 nucleotides are TGTGCCAGCGGGAGACCGACAGGGATCGGGGAGCTGTTTTTT.